A single sample is the source of the 14 T cell receptor beta chains below, sequenced in a study of graft-versus-host responses after intestinal transplantation. Repertoires were generated with immunoSEQ multiplex PCR, while TCRdb's copy carries only in-frame clones and drops some. The sample includes tens of thousands of clones, roughly four fifths of them seen just once. The specimen was PBMCs, collected 1,000 to 1,200 days after transplant. The receptors were sampled from a human patient who received an intestinal transplant, so some T cells may come from the graft donor.

The V call is TRBV7-6, the J call TRBJ1-2, with TRBD1 as a possible D gene (6 bases). Germline V CDR1 and CDR2: SGHVS, FNYEAQ. The CDR3 contains 15 residues. Trimming took off 1 base at V and 5 bases at J, with 14 bases between the two ends. The CDR3 bases are TGTGCCAGCAGCTTAGGACCGGGACAAGTATATGGCTACACCTTC. The encoded protein is CASSLGPGQVYGYTF.

The V call is TRBV9, the J call TRBJ2-1; D is possibly TRBD1 or TRBD2 (6 bases each). CDR1 and CDR2 from the germline V gene are SGDLS and YYNGEE. Trimming removed 2 bases at V and 9 bases at J, with 12 bases between. CDR3 length equals 13 residues. CDR3 sequence reads: CASSVRGGIEQFF. Written as DNA, the CDR3 is TGTGCCAGCAGCGTTAGAGGGGGGATTGAGCAGTTCTTC.

This clone was detected only once. The rearrangement links TRBV7-2 to TRBJ2-7; D is tentatively TRBD1 or TRBD2 (5 bases each). Germline V lookup: CDR1 SGHTA, CDR2 FQGNSA. V lost 1 base and J lost 2, with 12 bases in between. CDR3 length equals 15 residues. CDR3 nucleotide sequence: TGTGCCAGCAGCTTAGTGAAGGGGACCACCTACGAGCAGTACTTC. Amino acids: CASSLVKGTTYEQYF.

The chain has TRBV18 and TRBJ1-2, with 9 bases fitting TRBD1. There are 15 residues in the CDR3. With V trimmed by 3 bases and J by 8 bases, 10 bases remained unmatched. CDR1 and CDR2 (germline): KGHSH, LQKENI. CDR3 loop: CASSPSKTGGQGYTF. The CDR3 DNA follows: TGTGCCAGCTCACCGAGCAAGACAGGGGGTCAAGGCTACACCTTC.

This chain links TRBV19 with TRBJ2-1; the D is unclear. V lost 6 bases, J lost 5 bases, and 11 bases lay in between. This CDR3 has 13 residues. Germline CDR1 and CDR2: LNHDA and SQIVND (reference sequence). The CDR3 protein is CASRGAIHNEQFF. The CDR3 coding sequence is TGTGCCAGTAGAGGCGCCATACACAATGAGCAGTTCTTC.

The sample holds one count of this clone. The chain has TRBV6-5 and TRBJ2-7; 12 nucleotides agree with TRBD1. V lost 5 bases to trimming and J lost 2 bases; unmatched junction nucleotides: 4. From germline, CDR1 is MNHEY and CDR2 SVGAGI. The CDR3 consists of 15 residues. This CDR3 is CASSTRDRGPYEQYF. Written as DNA, the CDR3 is TGTGCCAGCAGTACCCGGGACAGGGGGCCCTACGAGCAGTACTTC.

The chain uses TRBV28 and TRBJ2-1; 10 bases fit TRBD2. Germline CDR1 MDHEN, CDR2 SYDVKM. The CDR3 runs to 15 residues. Trimming took 3 bases from V and 5 from J; bases not matched to a gene: 4. DNA for the CDR3: TGTGCCAGCAGTTTTATCCTAGCGGGGGACAATGAGCAGTTCTTC. Its protein product is CASSFILAGDNEQFF. The entire variable domain, with the rest obtained from reference TRBV28 and TRBJ2-1, is as follows: DVKVTQSSRYLVKRTGEKVFLECVQDMDHENMFWYRQDPGLGLRLIYFSYDVKMKEKGDIPEGYSVSREKKERFSLILESASTNQTSMYLCASSFILAGDNEQFFGPGTRLTVL.

The chain carries TRBV10-3 and TRBJ1-2; tentative D call: TRBD1 (5 bases). Trimming stripped 4 bases from V and 8 bases from J, with 11 bases between. The CDR3 totals 12 residues. CDR1 and CDR2 from the germline V gene are ENHRY and SYGVKD. The CDR3 reads CAISAASGGYTF. The DNA for the CDR3 is TGTGCCATCAGTGCTGCCTCAGGGGGCTACACCTTC.

Only one count was recorded for this clone. The chain's CDR3 is CASSSGTGRTGELFF. CDR3 nucleotide sequence: TGTGCCAGCAGCTCCGGGACAGGGAGGACCGGGGAGCTGTTTTTT. The rearrangement links TRBV5-5 to TRBJ2-2, with 9 bases aligning to TRBD1. Germline lookup yields CDR1 SGHKS and CDR2 YYEKEE (reference sequence). V was clipped by 3 bases and J by 5 bases; unmatched bases: 5. The CDR3 spans 15 residues.

V is TRBV19 and J is TRBJ2-3, with D unresolved. The V gene lost 5 bases and the J gene lost 4 bases, with 16 bases spanning the gap. Germline lookup yields CDR1 LNHDA and CDR2 SQIVND (reference sequence). This CDR3 region has 15 residues. This CDR3 reads CASSPGRPVADTQYF. CDR3 nucleotide sequence: TGTGCCAGTAGTCCAGGACGGCCGGTGGCAGATACGCAGTATTTT.

J is TRBJ2-3 and V is TRBV6-6; D possibly corresponds to TRBD1 (5 bases). The CDR3 extends over 14 amino acids. Trimming took off 0 bases at V and 8 bases at J, with 12 bases between the two ends. CDR1 is MNHNY, CDR2 SVGAGI, per germline (reference sequence). The CDR3 region is CASSYSEGAGTQYF. CDR3 bases: TGTGCCAGCAGTTACTCTGAAGGGGCCGGTACGCAGTATTTT.

The chain joins TRBV5-4 to TRBJ2-7; 9 nucleotides align to TRBD2. V trimming: 2 bases; J trimming: 3 bases; junction bases outside the gene matches: 12. Germline V CDR1 and CDR2: SGHNT, YYREEE (reference sequence). CDR3 size: 17 residues. The CDR3 here is CASSFGPSGDPFYEQYF. DNA of the CDR3: TGTGCCAGCAGCTTTGGGCCTAGCGGGGACCCATTCTACGAGCAGTACTTC.

This chain uses TRBV10-3 with TRBJ2-3, with no clear D. CDR3 length equals 11 residues. Germline values: CDR1 ENHRY, CDR2 SYGVKD. The germline V and J ends were trimmed by 5 bases and 2 bases, with 2 bases remaining between them. The CDR3 coding sequence is TGTGCCATCAGTAACACAGATACGCAGTATTTT. Translating it yields CAISNTDTQYF.

This chain links TRBV6-1 with TRBJ2-7; D is possibly TRBD1 (6 bases). V was pared by 4 bases and J by 2 bases, with 18 bases between. Germline V gives CDR1 MNHNS, CDR2 SASEGT. There are 16 residues in the CDR3. The CDR3 loop reads CASSAPPGTPTYEQYF. The CDR3 DNA reads as TGTGCCAGCAGTGCCCCCCCCGGGACACCGACCTACGAGCAGTACTTC.